The 21 T cell receptor beta chains listed next were all sequenced from one sample in a study of blood T cell repertoires in COVID-19. Some clones are missing from TCRdb's copy, which holds only in-frame ones; the method was immunoSEQ multiplex PCR. This table holds about 200,000 clones, about 85% found once. The material sequenced was peripheral blood. Receptor source: a man between 60 and 75 years old with COVID-19, enrolled during active disease.

The chain carries TRBV5-1 and TRBJ1-2; 8 nucleotides align to TRBD1. V was pared by 3 bases and J by 4 bases, with 5 bases of the junction left unmatched. This CDR3 has 14 amino acids. Germline CDR1 and CDR2: SGHRS and YFSETQ. CDR3 sequence: CASSSAGGSYGYTF. CDR3 in DNA: TGCGCCAGCAGCTCTGCAGGGGGCAGCTATGGCTACACCTTC. The variable domain in full, with the rest retrieved from reference TRBV5-1 and TRBJ1-2, is KAGVTQTPRYLIKTRGQQVTLSCSPISGHRSVSWYQQTPGQGLQFLFEYFSETQRNKGNFPGRFSGRQFSNSRSEMNVSTLELGDSALYLCASSSAGGSYGYTFGSGTRLTVV.

J is TRBJ2-5 and V is TRBV20-1, with D possibly being TRBD1 (6 bases). Germline V gene data show CDR1 as DFQATT and CDR2 as SNEGSKA (reference sequence). The ends were cut back, 5 bases at V and 10 bases at J, with 11 bases in the middle. The CDR3 spans 10 residues. The CDR3 region has the DNA TGCAGTGCTGGGGGCTGGGACCAGTACTTC. Its protein product is CSAGGWDQYF.

The chain combines TRBV6-5 with TRBJ1-2, with D unresolved. This CDR3 has 13 amino acids. The ends were cut back, 3 bases at V and 4 bases at J, with 9 bases in the middle. Germline CDR1 and CDR2: MNHEY and SVGAGI. In DNA form, the CDR3 reads TGTGCCAGCAGTTATTCACAGATCTATGGCTACACCTTC. Its protein product is CASSYSQIYGYTF.

The chain has TRBV5-1 and TRBJ2-6; D unresolved. CDR3 size: 15 residues. The germline V gene encodes CDR1 SGHRS and CDR2 YFSETQ. V lost 0 bases, J lost 0 bases, and 4 bases lay in between. CDR3 amino acids: CASSLVLSGANVLTF. The CDR3 DNA reads as TGCGCCAGCAGCTTGGTTCTCTCTGGGGCCAACGTCCTGACTTTC.

The genes are TRBV11-2 and TRBJ1-4, with 10 bases lining up with TRBD1. The CDR3 has 16 amino acids. V lost 5 bases to trimming and J lost 3 bases; unmatched junction nucleotides: 6. The germline V gene has CDR1 SGHAT and CDR2 FQNNGV. The CDR3 loop is CASSRGQGGPNEKLFF. In DNA, the CDR3 is TGTGCCAGCAGCAGAGGACAGGGGGGTCCTAATGAAAAACTGTTTTTT.

J is TRBJ1-2 and V is TRBV9; the D gene is possibly TRBD1 (5 bases). V dropped 4 bases and J dropped 8 bases, with 12 bases sitting between them. CDR3 length: 12 residues. CDR1 and CDR2 from the germline V gene are SGDLS and YYNGEE. DNA for the CDR3: TGTGCCAGCAGCACCTCGACAGAAGGCTACACCTTC. Amino acid sequence: CASSTSTEGYTF.

This sequence joins TRBV18 and TRBJ2-1; TRBD1 agrees at 9 bases. The germline V gene has CDR1 KGHSH and CDR2 LQKENI. The CDR3 is made up of 13 amino acids. The J segment lost 5 bases and the V segment lost 8 bases, leaving 4 bases of the junction unmatched. The CDR3 nucleotides read TGTGCCAGCCGGGACAGGGCCAACAATGAGCAGTTCTTC. Amino acids: CASRDRANNEQFF.

The chain recombines TRBV28 with TRBJ2-7; D is unclear. CDR3 size: 13 residues. V lost 7 bases to trimming and J lost 2 bases, with 12 bases between them. Germline V CDR1 and CDR2: MDHEN, SYDVKM. CDR3 in amino acids: CASTDSRTYEQYF. The CDR3, as DNA: TGTGCCAGCACCGACTCGAGGACCTACGAGCAGTACTTC.

The chain couples TRBV6-5 to TRBJ2-1, with D possibly being TRBD1 (5 bases). CDR3 length: 15 residues. CDR1 is MNHEY, CDR2 SVGAGI, per germline. Trimming pared 5 bases from V and 3 bases from J, leaving 14 bases between. In nucleotides, the CDR3 is TGTGCCAGCAGTCCCCGACAGACTCTCTACAATGAGCAGTTCTTC. Amino acid sequence: CASSPRQTLYNEQFF.

This chain uses TRBV10-3 with TRBJ1-5; D is perhaps TRBD1 (5 bases). This CDR3 has 14 residues. Germline V gives CDR1 ENHRY, CDR2 SYGVKD. Trimming removed 0 bases at V and 6 bases at J, with 9 bases between. The CDR3 nucleotides read TGTGCCATCAGTGAGTCGGGGGGGAGTCAGCCCCAGCATTTT. This gives the protein CAISESGGSQPQHF.

The genes are TRBV4-2 and TRBJ2-1; perhaps TRBD2 as D (6 bases). The germline V gene has CDR1 LGHNA and CDR2 YNFKEQ. The CDR3 loop spans 15 amino acids. Trimming pared 1 base from V and 10 bases from J, leaving 17 bases between. The DNA for the CDR3 is TGTGCCAGCAGCCAAGCCCTTGCTGGAGGAGGGGAGCAGTTCTTC. Protein sequence: CASSQALAGGGEQFF.

The V and J genes are TRBV4-3 and TRBJ2-7; perhaps TRBD1 as D (7 bases). Trimming removed 0 bases at V and 5 bases at J, with 14 bases between. The CDR3 is 15 residues long. Per the germline V gene, CDR1 is LGHNA and CDR2 is YSLEER. In DNA, the CDR3 is TGCGCCAGCAGCCAAGAGGGCAGGGGGAGGCACGAGCAGTACTTC. This translates into CASSQEGRGRHEQYF.

Remarks on this clone: This same CDR3 is encoded by further DNA sequences in the sample. The chain joins TRBV11-2 to TRBJ1-2; D is perhaps TRBD1 (6 bases). Germline CDR1 SGHAT, CDR2 FQNNGV. The CDR3 is 13 residues long. Deletions cut 5 bases from V and 2 bases from J, with 9 bases between. The CDR3 sequence: CASSPDRNYGYTF. CDR3 DNA: TGTGCCAGCAGCCCAGACAGGAACTATGGCTACACCTTC. Complete variable domain (other parts from reference TRBV11-2 and TRBJ1-2): EAGVAQSPRYKIIEKRQSVAFWCNPISGHATLYWYQQILGQGPKLLIQFQNNGVVDDSQLPKDRFSAERLKGVDSTLKIQPAKLEDSAVYLCASSPDRNYGYTFGSGTRLTVV.

There are a few counts of this clone. The CDR3 nucleotides are TGTGCCAGCTCGGGGGACAGGGGGGCCCATGGCTACACCTTC. Translating it yields CASSGDRGAHGYTF. The chain links TRBV18 to TRBJ1-2; TRBD1 matches at 11 bases. J lost 6 bases, V lost 6 bases, and 6 bases had no gene match. The CDR3 is 14 residues long. The germline CDR1 and CDR2 sequences are KGHSH and LQKENI.

V gene TRBV5-1 combines with J gene TRBJ2-1, with D perhaps matching TRBD1 (6 bases). Germline V CDR1 and CDR2: SGHRS, YFSETQ. V was cut by 2 bases and J by 6 bases, with 12 bases left in between. The CDR3 extends over 14 amino acids. CDR3 DNA sequence: TGCGCCAGCAGCTTACCTTTGGGGGCCAATGAGCAGTTCTTC. It translates to CASSLPLGANEQFF.

The chain employs TRBV19 and TRBJ2-2; D is perhaps TRBD1 (5 bases). CDR1 and CDR2 (germline): LNHDA, SQIVND (reference sequence). This CDR3 is 14 amino acids long. V lost 2 bases, J lost 6 bases, and 10 bases lay in between. The chain's CDR3 is CASSINRQAGELFF. CDR3 in DNA: TGTGCCAGTAGTATAAACAGGCAGGCCGGGGAGCTGTTTTTT.

The chain is built from TRBV14 and TRBJ1-1; TRBD1 might be the D (6 bases). The CDR3 totals 14 residues. Trimming cost V 4 bases and J 2 bases, with 11 bases left between them. The germline V gene encodes CDR1 SGHDN and CDR2 FVKESK. The CDR3 protein is CASSLSRGNTEAFF. CDR3 in DNA: TGTGCCAGCAGCCTAAGCAGGGGCAACACTGAAGCTTTCTTT.

The CDR3 here is CASSREGDTEAFF. The CDR3 DNA reads as TGTGCCAGCAGTAGGGAAGGGGACACTGAAGCTTTCTTT. The chain combines TRBV6-5 with TRBJ1-1; TRBD1 might be the D (5 bases). Germline V gives CDR1 MNHEY, CDR2 SVGAGI. Between the trimmed V and J ends, which lost 5 bases and 3 bases, there was a span of 10 bases. The CDR3 length is 13 residues.

The table lists this clone with a few counts. The gene calls are TRBV2 and TRBJ1-6; TRBD1 is a possible D gene (5 bases). This CDR3 is built from 14 residues. CDR1 and CDR2 from the germline V gene are SNHLY and FYNNEI. The V end was cut by 6 bases, the J end by 9 bases, with 15 bases between. The CDR3 protein is CASSAEGQGSPLHF. DNA for the CDR3: TGTGCCAGCAGCGCCGAAGGGCAGGGTTCACCCCTCCACTTT. The variable domain in full, completed from reference TRBV2 and TRBJ1-6, reads EPEVTQTPSHQVTQMGQEVILRCVPISNHLYFYWYRQILGQKVEFLVSFYNNEISEKSEIFDDQFSVERPDGSNFTLKIRSTKLEDSAMYFCASSAEGQGSPLHFGNGTRLTVT.

This clone has only one observation. V is TRBV5-1 and J is TRBJ2-1; 10 bases agree with TRBD1. Germline V CDR1 and CDR2: SGHRS, YFSETQ. This CDR3 contains 15 residues. V gave up 4 bases and J gave up 2 bases; unmatched junction bases: 3. The CDR3 spells CASSPGQGTYNEQFF. The CDR3 bases are TGCGCCAGCAGCCCGGGACAGGGGACCTACAATGAGCAGTTCTTC.

The chain recombines TRBV5-6 with TRBJ2-2; no clear D. This CDR3 has 15 residues. V gave up 1 base and J gave up 5 bases, with 12 bases separating them. Germline CDR1 and CDR2: SGHDT and YYEEEE. The CDR3 is CASSLPHRSTGELFF. CDR3 sequence (DNA): TGTGCCAGCAGCTTGCCTCACAGATCGACCGGGGAGCTGTTTTTT.